The next 18 T cell receptor beta chains were all read from a single sample in a study of identical twins. TCRdb independently ran MiXCR on the 5' RACE reads; one entry per CDR3 protein. The sample carries hundreds of thousands of distinct CDR3 sequences, roughly 7.2% recorded once. The data also belong to a second study, concerning yellow fever vaccine responses in identical twins.

Sequencing input: PBMCs. Source of these receptors: a woman aged 18-35 years in good health.

This clonotype appeared many times. V and J are TRBV5-1 and TRBJ2-1; the match to TRBD2 covers 9 bases. Germline V gene lookup returns CDR1 SGHRS and CDR2 YFSETQ. This CDR3 has 15 amino acids. The V and J ends lost 0 bases and 2 bases, in that order; junction bases with no gene match: 0. CDR3 in DNA: TGCGCCAGCAGCTTGGGGACTAGCGCCTACAATGAGCAGTTCTTC. Protein: CASSLGTSAYNEQFF.

This clonotype showed up just a few times. This rearrangement joins TRBV3-1 to TRBJ2-1; 7 positions agree with TRBD1. J was trimmed by 6 bases and V by 3 bases; bases with no gene match: 11. The CDR3 runs 16 residues. Germline-derived CDR1 and CDR2 are LGHDT and YNNKEL (reference sequence). CDR3 DNA sequence: TGTGCCAGCAGCCAGAGACAGGGAGCAGGGCTCAATGAGCAGTTCTTC. Translating it yields CASSQRQGAGLNEQFF.

This clonotype showed up many times. The chain is built from TRBV7-8 and TRBJ2-1; D ambiguous. With 5 bases removed from V and 4 bases from J, the gap between germline ends came to 12 bases. Germline V gives CDR1 SGHVS, CDR2 FQNEAQ. This CDR3 region has 14 residues. In DNA form, the CDR3 reads TGTGCCAGCAGCCCTAGTTTGGGATACAATGAGCAGTTCTTC. Its protein product is CASSPSLGYNEQFF.

The gene calls are TRBV5-1 and TRBJ2-5, with 10 bases fitting TRBD2. Trimming took 8 bases from V and 5 from J; bases not matched to a gene: 15. This CDR3 is 16 amino acids long. Germline assignment: CDR1 SGHRS and CDR2 YFSETQ. The CDR3 DNA sequence: TGCGCCAGAAGAAAGGGACCTAGCGGGAGTGGGGAGACCCAGTACTTC. It translates to CARRKGPSGSGETQYF.

This clonotype was detected many times. The V gene is TRBV15, the J gene TRBJ2-2; D is undetermined. Germline CDR1 and CDR2: LNHNV and YYDKDF (reference sequence). CDR3 length: 14 amino acids. V was cut by 4 bases and J by 3 bases, with 9 bases left in between. The CDR3: CATSMRLDTGELFF. CDR3 nucleotide sequence: TGTGCCACCAGCATGCGCCTGGACACCGGGGAGCTGTTTTTT.

This clonotype was observed a few times. V and J are TRBV5-6 and TRBJ2-3; D is perhaps TRBD2 (6 bases). The V end lost 7 bases, the J end lost 4 bases, and 16 bases lay between the germline ends. CDR3 size: 14 residues. Germline CDR1 SGHDT, CDR2 YYEEEE. This CDR3 reads CASLPPGGSDTQYF. In DNA form, the CDR3 reads TGTGCCAGCCTGCCCCCTGGGGGGTCAGATACGCAGTATTTT.

This clonotype was recorded a few times. This chain links TRBV20-1 with TRBJ2-7; weak D call: TRBD2 (5 bases). V was cut by 6 bases and J by 0 bases, with 33 bases left in between. CDR3 length: 20 residues. Germline V gene sequence: CDR1 DFQATT, CDR2 SNEGSKA (reference sequence). The CDR3 loop is CSAVPPPGLLLADGSYEQYF. CDR3 bases: TGCAGTGCAGTGCCCCCCCCCGGGTTGCTTCTAGCTGACGGCTCCTACGAGCAGTACTTC.

This clonotype was counted at least ten times. The rearrangement uses TRBV9 and TRBJ1-2; D remains unclear. V was cut by 0 bases and J by 5 bases, with 8 bases left in between. From germline, CDR1 is SGDLS and CDR2 YYNGEE. CDR3 length: 13 amino acids. CDR3 sequence: CASSVDERYGYTF. CDR3 DNA: TGTGCCAGCAGCGTAGACGAACGGTATGGCTACACCTTC.

The V gene is TRBV11-2, the J gene TRBJ2-2; TRBD1 or TRBD2 may be the D gene (5 bases each). Germline V gene sequence: CDR1 SGHAT, CDR2 FQNNGV. CDR3 size: 15 residues. Trimming removed 4 bases at V and 3 bases at J, with 12 bases between. CDR3 residues: CASSYPLGDTGELFF. CDR3 sequence (DNA): TGTGCCAGCAGCTACCCCCTGGGGGACACCGGGGAGCTGTTTTTT.

There are a few counts of this clonotype. The V gene is TRBV11-2, the J gene TRBJ2-2; D possibly matches TRBD1 or TRBD2 (6 bases each). The germline CDR1 and CDR2 sequences are SGHAT and FQNNGV. The CDR3 length is 13 residues. Deletions cut 5 bases from V and 7 bases from J, with 11 bases between. CDR3 in amino acids: CASSRGLVGELFF. CDR3 bases: TGTGCCAGCAGCCGGGGGCTCGTCGGGGAGCTGTTTTTT.

This clonotype was recorded many times. The chain carries TRBV7-9 and TRBJ2-7; 7 bases agree with TRBD2. The CDR3 has 15 residues. V gave up 1 base and J gave up 3 bases; unmatched junction bases: 6. CDR1 is SEHNR and CDR2 is FQNEAQ in the germline V gene (reference sequence). The CDR3 bases are TGTGCCAGCAGCTTAGAGCCTAGCGGCAACTACGAGCAGTACTTC. This encodes CASSLEPSGNYEQYF.

V usage is TRBV6-5 and J usage is TRBJ2-1, with D unclear. V dropped 0 bases and J dropped 7 bases, with 10 bases sitting between them. In germline, CDR1 is MNHEY, CDR2 SVGAGI. The length of the CDR3 is 14 residues. CDR3 in DNA: TGTGCCAGCAGTTACTCGTGGAGTGGGAATGAGCAGTTCTTC. Translation gives CASSYSWSGNEQFF.

This clonotype came up once. This sequence may be a read error, since a much larger clone differs from it by one base. This chain connects TRBV20-1 to TRBJ2-7, with a tentative D call TRBD1 (5 bases). With 2 bases removed from V and 3 bases from J, the gap between germline ends came to 5 bases. The CDR3 has 11 amino acids. Germline V gives CDR1 DFQATT, CDR2 SNEGSKA (reference sequence). The CDR3 region has the DNA TGCAGTGCTAGACAGGGCTACGAGCAGTACGTC. It codes for CSARQGYEQYV.

This chain connects TRBV7-9 to TRBJ1-6; TRBD1 aligns across 7 bases. The CDR3 covers 16 residues. V lost 4 bases, J lost 6 bases, and 9 bases stayed unmatched. The germline gives CDR1 SEHNR, CDR2 FQNEAQ (reference sequence). The CDR3 DNA reads as TGTGCCAGCAGCTATAGTCGGACAGGAGCTAATTCACCCCTCCACTTT. It yields the protein CASSYSRTGANSPLHF.

V usage is TRBV5-6 and J usage is TRBJ2-7, with D perhaps TRBD2 (5 bases). The germline gives CDR1 SGHDT, CDR2 YYEEEE. CDR3 length: 13 amino acids. V lost 2 bases to trimming and J lost 3 bases, with 9 bases between them. The CDR3 loop reads CASSFVEGYEQYV. CDR3 coding DNA: TGTGCCAGCAGCTTTGTTGAGGGCTACGAGCAGTACGTC.

This clonotype was detected only a few times. The chain links TRBV19 to TRBJ2-1, with D perhaps TRBD2 (5 bases). Trimming took 8 bases from V and 2 from J, leaving 10 bases between them. There are 13 residues in the CDR3. From germline, CDR1 is LNHDA and CDR2 SQIVND (reference sequence). This CDR3 is CASATGAYNEQFF. The CDR3 nucleotides are TGTGCCAGTGCCACCGGGGCCTACAATGAGCAGTTCTTC.

The rearrangement links TRBV5-1 to TRBJ2-1; 12 nucleotides align to TRBD2. V gave up 4 bases and J gave up 9 bases; unmatched junction bases: 8. The CDR3 is made up of 15 amino acids. Germline V lookup: CDR1 SGHRS, CDR2 YFSETQ. The CDR3: CASSLGLAGTGEQFF. The CDR3 DNA reads TGCGCCAGCAGCCTCGGACTAGCGGGAACGGGTGAGCAGTTCTTC.

This clonotype showed up many times. This chain joins TRBV2 and TRBJ2-7; D not certain. V dropped 7 bases and J dropped 4 bases, with 14 bases sitting between them. The CDR3 is 13 amino acids. Looked up from germline, CDR1 is SNHLY and CDR2 is FYNNEI. The CDR3: CASNGARTYEQYF. The CDR3, as DNA: TGTGCCAGCAACGGAGCGAGAACTTACGAGCAGTACTTC.